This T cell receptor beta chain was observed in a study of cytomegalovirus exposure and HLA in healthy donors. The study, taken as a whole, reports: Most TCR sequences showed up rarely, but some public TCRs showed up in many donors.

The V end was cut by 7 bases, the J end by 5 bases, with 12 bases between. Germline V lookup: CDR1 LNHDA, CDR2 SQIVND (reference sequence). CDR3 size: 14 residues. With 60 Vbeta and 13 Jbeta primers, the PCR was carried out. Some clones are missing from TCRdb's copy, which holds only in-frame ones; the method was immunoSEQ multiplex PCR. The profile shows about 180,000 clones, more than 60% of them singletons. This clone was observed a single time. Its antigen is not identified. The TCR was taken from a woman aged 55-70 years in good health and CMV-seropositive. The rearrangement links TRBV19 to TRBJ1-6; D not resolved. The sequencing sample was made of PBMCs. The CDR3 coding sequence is TGTGCCAGTAAGGGAGTCTCTAATAATTCACCCCTCCACTTT. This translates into CASKGVSNNSPLHF. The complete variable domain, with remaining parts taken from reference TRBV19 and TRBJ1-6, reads DGGITQSPKYLFRKEGQNVTLSCEQNLNHDAMYWYRQDPGQGLRLIYYSQIVNDFQKGDIAEGYSVSREKKESFPLTVTSAQKNPTAFYLCASKGVSNNSPLHFGNGTRLTVT.